Sequencing of this T cell receptor (beta chain) was carried out in a study of OX40 agonist ivuxolimab in advanced cancers. V was clipped by 5 bases and J by 3 bases; unmatched bases: 10. Per germline, CDR1 MDHEN and CDR2 SYDVKM. The CDR3 is 15 amino acids. Method: immunoSEQ multiplex PCR; TCRdb's copy keeps in-frame clones and lacks some. The table records around 150,000 clones, approximately 90% of them present only once. This clone was detected once. Sequenced here: CD4+ or CD8+ T cells sorted from blood, sampled in a trial of the OX40 agonist ivuxolimab. The rearrangement links TRBV28 to TRBJ2-7, with 7 bases aligning to TRBD1. The receptor's source is an adult with an advanced solid tumor such as melanoma, head and neck, liver or kidney cancer. The CDR3 is CASSPVGDRSYEQYF. For the CDR3, the DNA is TGTGCCAGCAGTCCCGTAGGGGACAGAAGCTACGAGCAGTACTTC.